The clone carrying this T cell receptor (beta chain) was recorded a few times. Its antigen is as yet unknown. This record comes from a study of blood T cells in healthy people across ages. The study's findings and limits: A greater number of naive CD4+ cells and higher diversity distinguished long-lived donors from aged donors.

In terms of origin and age, donors were healthy Caucasian individuals from Russia aged about 6 to 90. V trimming: 1 base; J trimming: 2 bases; junction bases outside the gene matches: 9. Germline CDR1 is SGHVS and CDR2 is FNYEAQ. This CDR3 contains 17 residues. Sample-barcoded 5' priming and a J-beta primer mix drove a second PCR of roughly 6 to 12 cycles. TCRdb fed the 5' RACE reads into MiXCR, producing one record per CDR3 protein. The repertoire holds about 1.6 million distinct CDR3 sequences, almost 35% seen once, with around 11% in the top ten. Material for sequencing was blood. The genes are TRBV7-6 and TRBJ2-5; 8 bases agree with TRBD2. The TCR sequence derives from a woman aged 30 to 39 in good health. The CDR3 here is CASSLGWSSGSQETQYF. The CDR3 DNA reads as TGTGCCAGCAGCTTAGGATGGTCTAGCGGGTCTCAAGAGACCCAGTACTTC. The entire variable domain, with the rest obtained from reference TRBV7-6 and TRBJ2-5, is as follows: GAGVSQSPRYKVTKRGQDVALRCDPISGHVSLYWYRQALGQGPEFLTYFNYEAQQDKSGLPNDRFSAERPEGSISTLTIQRTEQRDSAMYRCASSLGWSSGSQETQYFGPGTRLLVL.